The rows below give T cell receptor beta chains drawn from one sample of a study of blood T cell repertoires in COVID-19. Clones were sequenced by immunoSEQ multiplex PCR, and TCRdb holds only the in-frame ones, with some missing. Of about 250,000 clones listed, 82% are singletons. The sequenced material came from peripheral blood. The receptors were sampled from a woman older than 75 with active or convalescent COVID-19. Both conserved end residues are part of each CDR3. Each record gives: D gene, V gene, J gene, clone size, CDR3 protein, CDR3 DNA. D genes are given only for firm matches. Expanded clones are given a class, and other clones once, few, many or no size at all.

>TRBD1|TRBV15|TRBJ2-7|-
CATSRDPQGAYEQYF
TGTGCCACCAGCAGAGATCCGCAGGGGGCCTACGAGCAGTACTTC
>TRBD1|TRBV29-1|TRBJ1-5|-
CSAGQWNQPQHF
TGCAGCGCGGGACAGTGGAATCAGCCCCAGCATTTT
>-|TRBV2|TRBJ1-4|-
CASSEAGGPGEKLFF
TGTGCCAGCAGTGAAGCGGGAGGTCCGGGCGAAAAACTGTTTTTT
>-|TRBV7-2|TRBJ2-5|-
CASSLWGRRQETQYF
TGTGCCAGCAGCTTGTGGGGGCGACGACAAGAGACCCAGTACTTC
>TRBD1|TRBV2|TRBJ2-5|-
CASSDRGATQYF
TGTGCCAGCAGCGACAGGGGAGCGACCCAGTACTTC
>TRBD2|TRBV5-1|TRBJ2-1|-
CASSFSPRGELEQFF
TGCGCCAGCAGCTTCTCCCCCCGGGGGGAGCTTGAGCAGTTCTTC
>-|TRBV7-2|TRBJ1-4|-
CASSLGRGWDEKLFF
TGTGCCAGCAGCTTAGGCAGGGGTTGGGATGAAAAACTGTTTTTT
>TRBD1|TRBV7-9|TRBJ2-1|-
CASSFGSGQNNEQFF
TGTGCCAGCAGCTTCGGATCGGGACAGAACAATGAGCAGTTCTTC
>-|TRBV5-4|TRBJ1-2|-
CASSLTGGSYGYTF
TGTGCCAGCAGCCTCACTGGGGGCAGCTATGGCTACACCTTC
>TRBD1|TRBV27|TRBJ1-1|once
CASSSPGTGGGTEAFF
TGTGCCAGCAGTTCCCCGGGGACAGGGGGTGGTACTGAAGCTTTCTTT
>-|TRBV7-9|TRBJ2-3|-
CASSPTETDTQYF
TGTGCCAGCAGCCCGACAGAGACAGATACGCAGTATTTT
>-|TRBV5-1|TRBJ1-2|-
CASSLEGRGAVGYTF
TGCGCCAGCAGCTTGGAGGGTCGGGGGGCAGTTGGCTACACCTTC
>-|TRBV7-9|TRBJ2-1|-
CASSLSQGRDEQFF
TGTGCCAGCAGCTTGAGTCAGGGCCGCGATGAGCAGTTCTTC
>TRBD1|TRBV30|TRBJ2-7|-
CAWSLGTGDYEQYF
TGTGCCTGGTCCTTGGGGACAGGGGACTACGAGCAGTACTTC
>-|TRBV3-1/TRBV3-2|TRBJ1-1|-
CASSSVSGTEAFF
TGTGCCAGCAGCAGCGTATCGGGGACTGAAGCTTTCTTT
>-|TRBV24-1|TRBJ2-5|-
CATSWTNQETQYF
TGTGCCACCAGTTGGACAAACCAAGAGACCCAGTACTTC
>-|TRBV18|TRBJ1-2|-
CASSPGYGYGYTF
TGTGCCAGCTCACCGGGTTACGGGTATGGCTACACCTTC
>-|TRBV7-9|TRBJ2-5|-
CASSLREETQYF
TGTGCCAGCAGCTTGAGAGAAGAGACCCAGTACTTC
>TRBD1|TRBV5-4|TRBJ2-2|-
CASSDRGANTGELFF
TGTGCCAGCAGCGACAGGGGCGCGAACACCGGGGAGCTGTTTTTT
>TRBD1|TRBV28|TRBJ1-5|-
CASSFGQGQPQHF
TGTGCCAGCAGTTTCGGACAGGGACAGCCCCAGCATTTT
>TRBD1|TRBV5-5|TRBJ1-5|-
CASSSGQGNQPQHF
TGTGCCAGCAGTTCAGGACAGGGCAATCAGCCCCAGCATTTT
>-|TRBV27|TRBJ1-2|-
CASRSYQGGYTF
TGTGCCAGCAGATCGTACCAGGGTGGCTACACCTTC
>TRBD2|TRBV30|TRBJ2-7|-
CAWRGSGNEQYF
TGTGCCTGGAGAGGTAGCGGGAACGAGCAGTACTTC
>TRBD1|TRBV5-4|TRBJ2-6|-
CASSGRDRGQSGANVLTF
TGTGCCAGCAGCGGCCGGGACAGGGGGCAATCTGGGGCCAACGTCCTGACTTTC
>-|TRBV18|TRBJ2-7|-
CASSPGGGYVQYF
TGTGCCAGCTCACCAGGGGGAGGTTACGTGCAGTACTTC
>-|TRBV19|TRBJ1-1|-
CASSIPRQGNTEAFF
TGTGCCAGTAGTATCCCCCGGCAGGGGAACACTGAAGCTTTCTTT
>TRBD2|TRBV27|TRBJ2-1|many
CASSLTLAGGLKYNEQFF
TGTGCCAGCAGTTTAACTCTAGCGGGGGGCTTAAAATACAATGAGCAGTTCTTC
>TRBD1|TRBV10-3|TRBJ2-1|-
CAISTTGGRSYNEQFF
TGTGCCATCAGCACTACAGGGGGTCGATCCTACAATGAGCAGTTCTTC
>TRBD2|TRBV6-5|TRBJ2-2|-
CASSYSELAGTGELFF
TGTGCCAGCAGTTACTCGGAGCTAGCGGGCACCGGGGAGCTGTTTTTT
>-|TRBV3-1/TRBV3-2|TRBJ1-2|-
CASSQEGRAYGYTF
TGTGCCAGCAGCCAAGAGGGCAGGGCCTATGGCTACACCTTC
>TRBD1|TRBV28|TRBJ1-2|-
CASRPTGGGYGYTF
TGTGCCAGCAGGCCAACAGGGGGCGGTTATGGCTACACCTTC
>TRBD1|TRBV18|TRBJ2-7|-
CASSPPTGGGEQYF
TGTGCCAGCTCACCACCCACAGGGGGCGGGGAGCAGTACTTC
>TRBD2|TRBV12-3/TRBV12-4|TRBJ2-5|-
CASSRTSQETQYF
TGTGCCAGCAGTAGGACTAGTCAAGAGACCCAGTACTTC
>TRBD1|TRBV28|TRBJ2-1|-
CATQTGQGGNEQFF
TGTGCCACCCAAACGGGACAGGGTGGCAATGAGCAGTTCTTC
>-|TRBV2|TRBJ1-5|-
CASSVYSNQPQHF
TGTGCCAGCAGTGTCTATAGCAATCAGCCCCAGCATTTT
>TRBD1|TRBV5-1|TRBJ2-3|-
CASSSQGASVTQYF
TGCGCCAGCAGCTCCCAGGGGGCGAGCGTTACGCAGTATTTT
>-|TRBV6-5|TRBJ1-1|-
CASSLSGLPGAFF
TGTGCCAGCAGTTTATCAGGGCTCCCAGGCGCTTTCTTT
>-|TRBV19|TRBJ2-1|-
CASSMRGIASSYNEQFF
TGTGCCAGTAGTATGAGAGGAATAGCGAGCTCCTACAATGAGCAGTTCTTC
>TRBD1|TRBV6-5|TRBJ2-7|-
CASSMGTGGSYEQYF
TGTGCCAGCAGTATGGGGACAGGAGGATCTTACGAGCAGTACTTC
>-|TRBV4-2|TRBJ2-3|-
CASSHTPGVRGDTQYF
TGTGCCAGCAGCCATACTCCCGGGGTCCGCGGGGATACGCAGTATTTT
>-|TRBV5-4|TRBJ1-2|-
CASSHGGIANYGYTF
TGTGCCAGCAGCCATGGCGGCATAGCTAACTATGGCTACACCTTC
>-|TRBV6-5|TRBJ2-2|-
CASSQKPQTGELFF
TGTGCCAGCAGCCAGAAACCGCAAACCGGGGAGCTGTTTTTT
>-|TRBV15|TRBJ2-3|-
CATSRTHTTGTDTQYF
TGTGCCACCAGCCGGACTCATACGACGGGCACAGATACGCAGTATTTT
>-|TRBV7-9|TRBJ1-6|-
CASGSSYNSPLHF
TGTGCCAGCGGCAGCTCCTATAATTCACCCCTCCACTTT
>-|TRBV6-5|TRBJ1-4|-
CASEQGSGEKLFF
TGTGCCAGTGAGCAGGGTTCGGGTGAAAAACTGTTTTTT
>-|TRBV11-1|TRBJ2-7|few
CASSLGERGEQYF
TGTGCCAGCAGCTTAGGGGAAAGGGGCGAGCAGTACTTC
>TRBD2|TRBV3-1/TRBV3-2|TRBJ2-5|-
CASSQTGLPQETQYF
TGTGCCAGCAGCCAGACGGGACTACCACAAGAGACCCAGTACTTC
>-|TRBV28|TRBJ2-1|-
CASSSPPGQGSYNEQFF
TGTGCCAGCAGTTCGCCCCCGGGGCAGGGGTCCTACAATGAGCAGTTCTTC
>-|TRBV28|TRBJ1-4|-
CASITGGQGEKLFF
TGTGCCAGCATCACCGGGGGGCAGGGTGAAAAACTGTTTTTT
>TRBD1|TRBV18|TRBJ1-5|-
CASSPMTGGNQPQHF
TGTGCCAGCTCACCGATGACAGGGGGCAATCAGCCCCAGCATTTT
>-|TRBV28|TRBJ1-2|-
CASREGSSDYGYTF
TGTGCCAGCAGGGAGGGGTCTTCTGACTATGGCTACACCTTC
>-|TRBV28|TRBJ2-3|-
CASRRKRTSLTDTQYF
TGTGCCAGCAGACGAAAACGTACTAGTTTGACAGATACGCAGTATTTT
>-|TRBV5-6|TRBJ1-5|-
CASSFRGQPQHF
TGTGCCAGCAGCTTTAGGGGACAGCCCCAGCATTTT
>-|TRBV19|TRBJ1-5|once
CASSIWYSEPNQPQHF
TGTGCCAGTAGTATTTGGTATAGCGAGCCCAATCAGCCCCAGCATTTT
>TRBD2|TRBV7-9|TRBJ2-7|-
CASSLGGAGVLGEQYF
TGTGCCAGCAGCTTAGGAGGGGCGGGAGTCCTAGGCGAGCAGTACTTC
>-|TRBV28|TRBJ1-2|-
CASRHRTYYGYTF
TGTGCCAGCAGGCATCGGACATACTATGGCTACACCTTC
>TRBD1|TRBV27|TRBJ1-1|few
CASSRSGTGDWNTEAFF
TGTGCCAGCAGTAGGTCCGGGACAGGGGATTGGAACACTGAAGCTTTCTTT
>-|TRBV6-5|TRBJ1-5|-
CASSREGNQPQHF
TGTGCCAGCAGCAGGGAGGGCAATCAGCCCCAGCATTTT
>-|TRBV5-1|TRBJ2-7|-
CASSLGQGFVGEQYF
TGCGCCAGCAGCTTGGGCCAGGGGTTTGTAGGCGAGCAGTACTTC
>TRBD1|TRBV28|TRBJ1-6|-
CASSFPTGTGGFYNSPLHF
TGTGCCAGCAGTTTCCCAACCGGGACAGGGGGCTTCTATAATTCACCCCTCCACTTT